This TCR beta chain was identified in a study of blood T cell repertoires in COVID-19 (dated by TCRdb to 2018 to 2021). Regarding the complete study: Samples from collaborators originated in the United States, Italy and Spain and spanned both the acute and convalescent phases of COVID-19. Sample metadata almost always included a de-identified subject ID, COVID-19 status, age in years and sex. The prospective study material was composed of cDNA or gDNA derived from T cells, B-cell-depleted T cells, or PBMCs. Where HLA class I and class II types were available, the types were taken from metadata supplied by the sample provider, not from assay-based typing. Samples came from the ongoing ImmuneRACE study (first 160 participants) plus 1,254 subjects from 6 global collaborators. The repertoires were released in a freely available public database intended as a resource for research on the immune response to SARS-CoV-2. The dataset comprised deeply sampled blood TCRbeta repertoires from subjects exposed to, actively infected with, or recovered from COVID-19.

The immunoSEQ Assay, a bias-controlled multiplex PCR, was used to amplify TCRbeta CDR3 regions from genomic DNA. From the authors' description of their analysis: Within the assay, amplification of reference gene primers was used to estimate how many nucleated cells each sample contained. Sequence reads were collapsed and filtered to measure the absolute abundance of every unique TCRbeta CDR3 rearrangement. Productive Simpson clonality was computed per sample as the square root of Simpson's diversity index over productive rearrangements. TCRdb's version of the immuneACCESS table is confined to in-frame rearrangements and falls short of the full clone set. An unresolved V gene accounts for under half of the shortfall where checked; the remainder is of unknown origin. That table is the source of V, J and clone size, and D and trimming were worked out from the DNA. Counted in this sample were approximately 100,000 clones; 69% of them appeared once. Approximately 5.9% of the sample is held by the ten biggest clonotypes.

Overall study results and their limits: The quantity of clinical and demographic metadata differed by source and by participant and was supplied without curation.

V drops 4 bases and J drops 5 bases, leaving 18 bases in between. Measured from the cysteine to the phenylalanine, the CDR3 is 14 residues long. The CDR3 DNA has 42 bases and is translated from base 1. CDR1 and CDR2 are read off the germline V gene (reference sequence) as DFQATT and SNEGSKA. Collaborating institutions collected whole blood in K2EDTA tubes following their own protocols. For TCRbeta analysis, collaborator samples were shipped as frozen whole blood, as isolated PBMCs, or as DNA extracted from either sample type. This clone was seen a handful of times. Its antigen is not yet known. One base away there is no much larger clone; base qualities are not given.

Sequencing was done on a sample of peripheral blood. This sequence was found in a man of 80 years or more with acute or convalescent COVID-19. The chain joins TRBV20-1 to TRBJ2-7, with no confident D gene call. The CDR3 protein sequence reads: CSATDEELIHEQYF. The DNA reads as follows: TGCAGTGCTACTGACGAGGAGCTAATCCACGAGCAGTACTTC.